This is a list of T cell receptor beta chains from one sample in a study of blood T cell repertoires in COVID-19. Clones were read by immunoSEQ multiplex PCR, and TCRdb kept only the in-frame ones, dropping some. The repertoire holds about 60,000 clones, with around 90% as singletons. Source material: peripheral blood. These receptors all stem from a man between 60 and 75 years old with acute or convalescent COVID-19. Each CDR3 is given with its conserved first and last residue. The D gene is left open where the match is weak. Clone sizes are given selectively: once, few, many, or a class where the clone is expanded.

CASSQRQGPLNTGELFF TGCGCCAGCAGTCAACGCCAGGGGCCCCTGAACACCGGGGAGCTGTTTTTT TRBJ2-2 NA TRBV23-1 NA
CASSSLLAGNTGELFF TGTGCCAGCAGCTCCCTCCTTGCGGGTAACACCGGGGAGCTGTTTTTT TRBJ2-2 NA TRBV7-2 NA
CASSLPQGGVWAFF TGTGCCAGCAGTCTTCCCCAGGGGGGCGTATGGGCTTTCTTT TRBJ1-1 NA TRBV28 TRBD1
CASSWTRDTEAFF TGTGCCAGCAGCTGGACAAGGGACACTGAAGCTTTCTTT TRBJ1-1 NA TRBV7-2 NA
CASSPPGGQPQHF TGTGCCAGCAGTCCCCCAGGGGGTCAGCCCCAGCATTTT TRBJ1-5 once TRBV7-9 TRBD1
CSVRRNTEAFF TGCAGTGTACGGAGAAACACTGAAGCTTTCTTT TRBJ1-1 NA TRBV20-1 NA
CASSSLQGAGEAFF TGTGCCAGCAGCTCGTTACAGGGGGCCGGAGAAGCTTTCTTT TRBJ1-1 NA TRBV5-6 TRBD1
CASSPNGQTYEQYF TGTGCCAGCTCACCTAACGGACAGACCTACGAGCAGTACTTC TRBJ2-7 NA TRBV18 NA
CASKGPGTGPLNTEAFF TGTGCCAGCAAGGGCCCCGGGACAGGGCCTTTGAACACTGAAGCTTTCTTT TRBJ1-1 NA TRBV28 TRBD1
CATSPSGSGDTQYF TGTGCCACCTCCCCAAGCGGGAGCGGAGATACGCAGTATTTT TRBJ2-3 NA TRBV11-3 TRBD2
CASSLGGDLLYEQYF TGTGCCAGCAGCTTAGGGGGGGACTTACTTTACGAGCAGTACTTC TRBJ2-7 NA TRBV9 NA
CASKTGGQGYEQFF TGTGCCAGCAAAACCGGGGGACAGGGGTATGAGCAGTTCTTC TRBJ2-1 NA TRBV28 TRBD1
CASSLSYRGGEQFF TGTGCCAGCAGTTTATCCTACAGGGGGGGTGAGCAGTTCTTC TRBJ2-1 once TRBV28 NA
CASSWGGRKNEQFF TGTGCCAGCAGTTGGGGGGGGCGCAAAAATGAGCAGTTCTTC TRBJ2-1 NA TRBV25-1 NA
CASSHGETGAWVLNTEAFF TGTGCCAGTAGCCATGGGGAGACAGGGGCATGGGTATTGAACACTGAAGCTTTCTTT TRBJ1-1 NA TRBV19 TRBD1
CASNELGTPNTEAFF TGTGCCAGCAATGAGCTCGGGACACCTAACACTGAAGCTTTCTTT TRBJ1-1 NA TRBV2 NA
CASSLTRGQANNSPLHF TGTGCCAGCAGCTTAACGAGAGGACAGGCCAATAATTCACCCCTCCACTTT TRBJ1-6 NA TRBV7-3 TRBD1
CASSYRAGGPRDTQYF TGTGCCAGCAGTTACAGAGCGGGGGGACCGAGGGATACGCAGTATTTT TRBJ2-3 NA TRBV6-5 TRBD2
CASSPVSYEQYF TGTGCCAGCAGCCCAGTCTCCTACGAGCAGTACTTC TRBJ2-7 NA TRBV6-6 NA
CASSDSIAGIDQETQYF TGTGCCAGCAGTGACTCGATAGCAGGGATAGACCAAGAGACCCAGTACTTC TRBJ2-5 NA TRBV6-4 NA
CATSSDKGQRAFF TGTGCCACCAGCAGCGATAAGGGACAGAGAGCTTTCTTT TRBJ1-1 NA TRBV15 TRBD1
CASSFTSGSPYNEQFF TGTGCCAGCAGCTTTACTAGCGGGAGCCCATACAATGAGCAGTTCTTC TRBJ2-1 NA TRBV7-3 TRBD2
CASTQTQGNQPQHF TGTGCCAGCACCCAGACCCAGGGCAATCAGCCCCAGCATTTT TRBJ1-5 NA TRBV2 NA
CASSQGSWSYEQYF TGTGCCAGCAGCCAAGGGAGTTGGTCCTACGAGCAGTACTTC TRBJ2-7 NA TRBV14 NA
CASSPPWAGQGGSEAFF TGTGCCAGCAGTCCGCCCTGGGCGGGACAGGGGGGGTCTGAAGCTTTCTTT TRBJ1-1 few TRBV28 TRBD1
CASSSTGGGEQYF TGTGCCAGCAGTTCGACAGGGGGGGGCGAGCAGTACTTC TRBJ2-7 once TRBV6-5 TRBD1
CASSQPLAVPRFF TGCGCCAGCAGCCAACCCCTAGCGGTTCCCAGGTTCTTC TRBJ2-1 NA TRBV4-1 TRBD2
CASSPPTENEQFF TGTGCCAGCAGCCCACCAACAGAGAATGAGCAGTTCTTC TRBJ2-1 NA TRBV5-4 NA
CASTRSSDTGELFF TGTGCCAGCACCCGCTCATCGGACACCGGGGAGCTGTTTTTT TRBJ2-2 NA TRBV25-1 NA
CASSFTEDRIYGYTF TGTGCCAGCAGTTTCACTGAGGACAGAATCTATGGCTACACCTTC TRBJ1-2 NA TRBV28 NA
CASSLYQGAEAFF TGTGCCAGCAGCTTGTATCAGGGGGCTGAAGCTTTCTTT TRBJ1-1 NA TRBV7-9 TRBD1
CASSYFPSGRDHEQYF TGTGCCAGCAGTTACTTCCCTAGCGGGAGGGACCACGAGCAGTACTTC TRBJ2-7 once TRBV6-2/TRBV6-3 TRBD2
CASSPRASELGNEQFF TGTGCCAGCAGCCCACGGGCTAGCGAGTTAGGCAATGAGCAGTTCTTC TRBJ2-1 few TRBV9 NA
CASSVAGGTSTDTQYF TGTGCCAGCAGCGTAGCGGGAGGAACTAGCACAGATACGCAGTATTTT TRBJ2-3 NA TRBV9 TRBD2
CASSQEARLAGVTGELFF TGTGCCAGCAGCCAAGAAGCGAGACTAGCGGGAGTCACCGGGGAGCTGTTTTTT TRBJ2-2 NA TRBV14 TRBD2
CASSLGPGRDYEQYF TGCGCCAGCAGCCTTGGACCCGGGAGAGACTACGAGCAGTACTTC TRBJ2-7 NA TRBV4-3 NA
CASVGWGGSGNTIYF TGTGCCAGCGTCGGCTGGGGGGGATCTGGAAACACCATATATTTT TRBJ1-3 NA TRBV27 NA
CAWSEDRGGTGELFF TGTGCCTGGAGTGAAGACAGGGGAGGAACCGGGGAGCTGTTTTTT TRBJ2-2 NA TRBV30 TRBD1
CAWSKGLGSSYNSPLHF TGTGCCTGGAGTAAGGGGCTCGGCAGCTCCTATAATTCACCCCTCCACTTT TRBJ1-6 NA TRBV30 NA
CASSIDSRNYGYTF TGTGCCAGCAGCATTGACAGCCGTAACTATGGCTACACCTTC TRBJ1-2 few TRBV11-3 NA
CASSPPRGLVGYTF TGTGCCAGCAGTCCGCCCAGGGGGCTAGTAGGCTACACCTTC TRBJ1-2 NA TRBV28 TRBD1
CAWSVGGSGNTIYF TGTGCCTGGAGTGTGGGGGGGTCTGGAAACACCATATATTTT TRBJ1-3 NA TRBV30 NA
CASSLRTGSTDTQYF TGTGCCAGCAGCCTTCGGACAGGGAGCACAGATACGCAGTATTTT TRBJ2-3 NA TRBV5-5 TRBD1
CASTDTGWGGYTF TGTGCCAGTACAGACACAGGATGGGGTGGCTACACCTTC TRBJ1-2 NA TRBV19 NA
CASSSSGGGLDTQYF TGTGCCAGCAGCTCTAGCGGTGGGGGGTTAGATACGCAGTATTTT TRBJ2-3 NA TRBV7-9 TRBD2
CASSPSSEADTQYF TGTGCCAGCAGCCCAAGCTCGGAGGCAGATACGCAGTATTTT TRBJ2-3 NA TRBV11-3 NA
CAISFRDRDSEQYF TGTGCCATCAGTTTCCGGGACAGGGACAGCGAGCAGTACTTC TRBJ2-7 NA TRBV10-3 TRBD1
CASSYNGRGDYGYTF TGTGCCAGCAGTTACAATGGCAGGGGGGACTATGGCTACACCTTC TRBJ1-2 NA TRBV6-5 TRBD1
CASSLAQTGETGELFF TGCGCCAGCAGCTTGGCCCAGACAGGGGAAACCGGGGAGCTGTTTTTT TRBJ2-2 few TRBV5-1 TRBD1
CASSYDGQTMNTEAFF TGCGCCAGCAGCTACGACGGACAGACAATGAACACTGAAGCTTTCTTT TRBJ1-1 NA TRBV5-1 NA